The T cell receptor (beta chain) described here comes from a study of blood T cell repertoires in COVID-19. While infection was still active, Seattle patients were enrolled and then followed longitudinally. CDR1 and CDR2 from the germline V gene are SNHLY and FYNNEI. The junction had 4 bases not matched to a gene; V was cut back by 6 bases and J by 0 bases. The CDR3 runs to 14 residues. Per the study methods: Reference gene primer amplification in the assay estimated nucleated cell counts. The assay was immunoSEQ multiplex PCR, and TCRdb's table has in-frame clones only and misses some. The V and J calls and the clone size are those of that table, but D and trimming were determined from the DNA. The data contain roughly 160,000 clones, roughly 88% of them singletons.

Sequencing input: peripheral blood. The clonotype was recovered from a man aged 80 or over with COVID-19, enrolled during active disease. The rearrangement links TRBV2 to TRBJ1-2; 7 bases map to TRBD1. The CDR3 here is CASRKTGTNYGYTF. The CDR3 DNA is TGTGCCAGCAGAAAGACAGGGACTAACTATGGCTACACCTTC.